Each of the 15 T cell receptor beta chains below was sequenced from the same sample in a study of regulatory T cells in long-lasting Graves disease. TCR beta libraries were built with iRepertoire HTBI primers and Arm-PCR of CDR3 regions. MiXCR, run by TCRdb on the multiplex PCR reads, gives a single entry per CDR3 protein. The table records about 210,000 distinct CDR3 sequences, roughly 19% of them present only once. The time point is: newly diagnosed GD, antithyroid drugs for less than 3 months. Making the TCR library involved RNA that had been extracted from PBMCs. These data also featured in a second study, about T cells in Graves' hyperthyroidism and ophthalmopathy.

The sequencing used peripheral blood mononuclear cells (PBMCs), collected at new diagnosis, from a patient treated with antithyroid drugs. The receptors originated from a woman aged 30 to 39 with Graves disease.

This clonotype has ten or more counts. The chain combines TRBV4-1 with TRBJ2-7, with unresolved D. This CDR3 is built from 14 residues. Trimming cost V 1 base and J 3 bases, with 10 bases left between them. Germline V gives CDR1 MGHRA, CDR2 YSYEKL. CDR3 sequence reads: CASSQVTSLYEQYF. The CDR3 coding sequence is TGCGCCAGCAGCCAAGTCACAAGCCTCTACGAGCAGTACTTC.

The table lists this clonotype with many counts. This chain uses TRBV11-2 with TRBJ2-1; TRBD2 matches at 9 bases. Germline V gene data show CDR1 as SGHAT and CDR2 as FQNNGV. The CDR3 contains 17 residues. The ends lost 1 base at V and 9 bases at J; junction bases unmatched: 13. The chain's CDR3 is CASSLGRGVAGAGEQFF. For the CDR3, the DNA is TGTGCCAGCAGCTTAGGCCGAGGGGTAGCGGGAGCTGGTGAGCAGTTCTTC.

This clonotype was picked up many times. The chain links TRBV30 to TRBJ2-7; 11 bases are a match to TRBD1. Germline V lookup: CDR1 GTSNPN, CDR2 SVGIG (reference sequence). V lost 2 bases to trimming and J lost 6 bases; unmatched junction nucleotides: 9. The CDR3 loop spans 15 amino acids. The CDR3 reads CAWSPIPGQGGEQYF. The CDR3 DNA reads TGTGCCTGGAGTCCCATTCCGGGACAGGGGGGCGAGCAGTACTTC.

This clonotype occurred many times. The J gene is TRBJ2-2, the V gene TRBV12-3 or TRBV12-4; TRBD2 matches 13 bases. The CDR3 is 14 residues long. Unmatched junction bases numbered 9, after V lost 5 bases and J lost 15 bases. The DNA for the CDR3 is TGTGCCAGCAGTATTAGGACTAGCGGGGGAGGCTTGTTTTTT. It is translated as CASSIRTSGGGLFF.

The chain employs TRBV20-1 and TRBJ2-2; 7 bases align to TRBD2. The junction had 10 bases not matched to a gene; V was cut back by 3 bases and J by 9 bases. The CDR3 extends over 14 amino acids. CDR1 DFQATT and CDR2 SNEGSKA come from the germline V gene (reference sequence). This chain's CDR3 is CSASASGPHRELFF. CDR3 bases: TGCAGTGCTAGCGCTAGCGGACCCCACCGGGAGCTGTTTTTT.

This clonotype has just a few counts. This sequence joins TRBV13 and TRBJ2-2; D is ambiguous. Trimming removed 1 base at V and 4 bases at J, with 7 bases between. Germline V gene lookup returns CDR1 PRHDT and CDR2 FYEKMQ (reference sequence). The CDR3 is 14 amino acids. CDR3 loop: CASSLAKATGELFF. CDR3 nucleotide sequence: TGTGCCAGCAGCTTAGCCAAAGCCACCGGGGAGCTGTTTTTT.

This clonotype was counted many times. CDR3 amino acids: CSARVDRGPNTGELFF. CDR3 DNA sequence: TGCAGTGCTAGAGTAGACAGGGGGCCTAACACCGGGGAGCTGTTTTTT. This chain joins TRBV20-1 and TRBJ2-2, with 10 bases fitting TRBD1. Germline V lookup: CDR1 DFQATT, CDR2 SNEGSKA (reference sequence). The CDR3 consists of 16 residues. V dropped 1 base and J dropped 2; count of bases not matched to a gene: 4.

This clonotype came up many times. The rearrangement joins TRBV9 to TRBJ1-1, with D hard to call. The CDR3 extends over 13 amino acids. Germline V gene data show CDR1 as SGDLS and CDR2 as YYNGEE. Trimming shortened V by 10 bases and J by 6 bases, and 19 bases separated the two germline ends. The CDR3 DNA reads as TGTGCCTCCGCGCGGCGGGAGAGGTCTGAAGCTTTCTTT. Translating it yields CASARRERSEAFF.

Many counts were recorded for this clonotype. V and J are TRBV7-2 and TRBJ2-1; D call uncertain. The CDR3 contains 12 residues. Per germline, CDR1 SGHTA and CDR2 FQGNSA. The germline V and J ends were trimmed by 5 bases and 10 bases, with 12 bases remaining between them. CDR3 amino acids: CASSLRRREQFF. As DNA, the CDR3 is TGTGCCAGCAGCCTACGGCGTCGGGAGCAGTTCTTC.

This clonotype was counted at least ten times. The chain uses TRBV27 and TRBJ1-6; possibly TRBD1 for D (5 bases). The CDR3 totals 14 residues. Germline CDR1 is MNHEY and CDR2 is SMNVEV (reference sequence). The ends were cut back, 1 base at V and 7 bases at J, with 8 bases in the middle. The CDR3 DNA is TGTGCCAGCAGTTTATTCAGGGCAAATTCACCCCTCCACTTT. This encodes CASSLFRANSPLHF.

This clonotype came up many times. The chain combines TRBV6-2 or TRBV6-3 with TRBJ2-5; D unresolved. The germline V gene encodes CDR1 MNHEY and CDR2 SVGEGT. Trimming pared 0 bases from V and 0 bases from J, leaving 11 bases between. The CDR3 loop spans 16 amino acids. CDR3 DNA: TGTGCCAGCAGTTACTCTAACGAACAGTACCAAGAGACCCAGTACTTC. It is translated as CASSYSNEQYQETQYF.

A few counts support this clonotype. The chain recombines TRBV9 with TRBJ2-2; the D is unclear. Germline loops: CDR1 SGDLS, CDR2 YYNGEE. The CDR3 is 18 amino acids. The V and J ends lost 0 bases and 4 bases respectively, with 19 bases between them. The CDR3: CASSVAFTATPSTGELFF. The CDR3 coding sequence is TGTGCCAGCAGCGTAGCCTTTACTGCTACCCCGAGCACCGGGGAGCTGTTTTTT.

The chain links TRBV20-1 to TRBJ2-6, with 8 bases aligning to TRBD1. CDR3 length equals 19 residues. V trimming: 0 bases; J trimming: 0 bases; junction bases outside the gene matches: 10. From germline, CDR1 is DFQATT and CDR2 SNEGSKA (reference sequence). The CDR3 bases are TGCAGTGCTAGAGACAGGGGGCAACCGCGACGCTCTGGGGCCAACGTCCTGACTTTC. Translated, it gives CSARDRGQPRRSGANVLTF.

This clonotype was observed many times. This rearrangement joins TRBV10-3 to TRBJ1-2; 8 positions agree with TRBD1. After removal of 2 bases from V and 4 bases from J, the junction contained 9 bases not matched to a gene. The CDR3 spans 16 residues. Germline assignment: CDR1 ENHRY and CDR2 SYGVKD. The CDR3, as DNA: TGTGCCATCAGTGAGAGACCGGGACAGGACTCCTATGGCTACACCTTC. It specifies CAISERPGQDSYGYTF.

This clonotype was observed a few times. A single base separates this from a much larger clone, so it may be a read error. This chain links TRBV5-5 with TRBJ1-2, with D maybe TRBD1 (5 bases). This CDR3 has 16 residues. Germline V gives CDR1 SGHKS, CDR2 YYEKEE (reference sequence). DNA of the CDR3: TGTGCCGGCAGCTTGGTGGGGCAAGCCTCTAACTATGGCTACACCTTC. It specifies CAGSLVGQASNYGYTF.